The clone carrying this T cell receptor beta chain was recorded a few times. Its antigen is unidentified. MiXCR was run by TCRdb on the 5' RACE reads, yielding one entry per CDR3 protein. The table lists about 120,000 distinct CDR3 sequences, roughly 10% of them singletons, with 30% to 40% in the top ten. The record originates from a study of T cells after yellow fever vaccination. Study results and caveats: The booster saw the reappearance of most primary-vaccination clones (roughly 96% CD4, 70% to 90% CD8).

The CDR3 runs 16 residues. Trimming removed 0 bases at V and 7 bases at J, with 16 bases between. Germline V lookup: CDR1 SGHAT, CDR2 FQNNGV. This sequence was found in a man aged 18 to 29 who received the YFV17D yellow fever vaccine. J is TRBJ2-1 and V is TRBV11-2; weak D call: TRBD1 (5 bases). The specimen comprised CD8+ T cells sorted from PBMCs, sampled on the day of the yellow fever booster vaccination. CDR3 in DNA: TGTGCCAGCAGCTTAGAATTCCGGAGCCCAGGGAATGAGCAGTTCTTC. Protein product: CASSLEFRSPGNEQFF.